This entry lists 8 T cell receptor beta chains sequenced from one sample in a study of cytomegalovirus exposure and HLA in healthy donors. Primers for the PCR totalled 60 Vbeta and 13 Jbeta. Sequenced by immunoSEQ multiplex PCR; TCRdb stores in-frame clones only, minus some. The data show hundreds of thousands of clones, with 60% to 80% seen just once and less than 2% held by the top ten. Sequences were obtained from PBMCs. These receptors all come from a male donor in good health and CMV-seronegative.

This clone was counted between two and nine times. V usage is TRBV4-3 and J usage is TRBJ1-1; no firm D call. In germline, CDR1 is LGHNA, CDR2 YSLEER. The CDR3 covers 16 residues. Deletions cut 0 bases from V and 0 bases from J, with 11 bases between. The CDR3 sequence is CASSQDLAGLNTEAFF. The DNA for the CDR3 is TGCGCCAGCAGCCAAGATCTGGCGGGGTTGAACACTGAAGCTTTCTTT.

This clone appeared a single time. The CDR3 nucleotides read TGTGCCAGCAGCTTAGTGGGCGGGGGGCCCCCAGAGACCCAGTACTTC. Its translation is CASSLVGGGPPETQYF. The rearrangement joins TRBV7-8 to TRBJ2-5; 8 nucleotides align to TRBD2. The CDR3 has 16 amino acids. Germline V gene data show CDR1 as SGHVS and CDR2 as FQNEAQ. J gave up 4 bases and V 1 base, and 8 bases lay outside the gene matches.

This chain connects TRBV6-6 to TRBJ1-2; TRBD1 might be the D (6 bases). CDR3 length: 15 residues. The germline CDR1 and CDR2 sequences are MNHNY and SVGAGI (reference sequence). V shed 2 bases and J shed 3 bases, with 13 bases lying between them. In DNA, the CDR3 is TGTGCCAGCAGTTACGAGGGGGACCCGGACTATGGCTACACCTTC. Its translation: CASSYEGDPDYGYTF.

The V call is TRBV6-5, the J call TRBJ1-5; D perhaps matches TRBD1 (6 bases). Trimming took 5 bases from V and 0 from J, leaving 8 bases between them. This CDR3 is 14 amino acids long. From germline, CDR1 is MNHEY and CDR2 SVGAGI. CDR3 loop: CASSRDNSNQPQHF. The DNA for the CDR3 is TGTGCCAGCAGTCGGGACAATAGCAATCAGCCCCAGCATTTT.

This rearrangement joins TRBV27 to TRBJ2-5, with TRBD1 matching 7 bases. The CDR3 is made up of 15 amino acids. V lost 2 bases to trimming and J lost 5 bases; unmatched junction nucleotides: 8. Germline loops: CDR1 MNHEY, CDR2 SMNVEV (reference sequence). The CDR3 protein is CASSLEGTEMETQYF. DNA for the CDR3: TGTGCCAGCAGTTTAGAGGGGACAGAAATGGAGACCCAGTACTTC.

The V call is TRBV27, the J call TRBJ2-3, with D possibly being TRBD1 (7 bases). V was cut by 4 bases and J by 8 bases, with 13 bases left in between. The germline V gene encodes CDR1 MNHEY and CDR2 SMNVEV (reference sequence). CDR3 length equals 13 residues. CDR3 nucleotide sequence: TGTGCCAGCAGTTCCTACAGGGGAGGTACGCAGTATTTT. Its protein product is CASSSYRGGTQYF.

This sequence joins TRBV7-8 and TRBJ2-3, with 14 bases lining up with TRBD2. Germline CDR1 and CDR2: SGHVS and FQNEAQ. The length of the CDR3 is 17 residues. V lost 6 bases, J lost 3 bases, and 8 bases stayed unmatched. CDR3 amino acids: CASSSGTSGSLTDTQYF. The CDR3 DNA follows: TGTGCCAGCAGTTCCGGGACTAGCGGGAGTTTAACAGATACGCAGTATTTT. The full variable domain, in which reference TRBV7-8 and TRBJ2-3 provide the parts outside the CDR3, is GAGVSQSPRYKVAKRGQDVALRCDPISGHVSLFWYQQALGQGPEFLTYFQNEAQLDKSGLPSDRFFAERPEGSVSTLKIQRTQQEDSAVYLCASSSGTSGSLTDTQYFGPGTRLTVL.

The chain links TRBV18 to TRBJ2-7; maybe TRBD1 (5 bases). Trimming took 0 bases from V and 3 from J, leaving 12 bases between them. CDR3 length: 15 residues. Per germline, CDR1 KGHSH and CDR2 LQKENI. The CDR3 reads CASSPPGPGIYEQYF. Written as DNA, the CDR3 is TGTGCCAGCTCACCACCGGGTCCAGGGATCTACGAGCAGTACTTC.